The present T cell receptor beta chain was sequenced within a study of T cell responses to AZD1222 COVID-19 vaccine. In the study overall: Timing groups of about 4 and about 12 weeks for second doses were pooled. Findings of the study overall: Researchers report vaccine-associated CD4 TCRs spanning spike, with dominance at 160-218 and 743-854. As reported, nearly half of all spike-specific TCRs target variant regions that are unmutated.

Produced via immunoSEQ multiplex PCR; TCRdb's table is partial and in-frame only. The data contain 200,000 or so clones, roughly 88% of them seen just once; the ten biggest clones take up roughly 0.99%. On this clone: Antigen unknown.

The sequence was obtained from an adult in good health. Sequencing used peripheral blood, obtained on day 0 of AZD1222 vaccination.

Here the CDR3 DNA reads TGTGCCAGCTCACCATTACCCCCCAGCGGGAAAACCCAAGAGACCCAGTACTTC. The encoded protein is CASSPLPPSGKTQETQYF. V is TRBV18 and J is TRBJ2-5, with 7 bases identical to TRBD2. The V gene's germline CDR1 is KGHSH and CDR2 LQKENI. After removal of 2 bases from V and 1 base from J, the junction contained 13 bases not matched to a gene. CDR3 length: 18 amino acids.